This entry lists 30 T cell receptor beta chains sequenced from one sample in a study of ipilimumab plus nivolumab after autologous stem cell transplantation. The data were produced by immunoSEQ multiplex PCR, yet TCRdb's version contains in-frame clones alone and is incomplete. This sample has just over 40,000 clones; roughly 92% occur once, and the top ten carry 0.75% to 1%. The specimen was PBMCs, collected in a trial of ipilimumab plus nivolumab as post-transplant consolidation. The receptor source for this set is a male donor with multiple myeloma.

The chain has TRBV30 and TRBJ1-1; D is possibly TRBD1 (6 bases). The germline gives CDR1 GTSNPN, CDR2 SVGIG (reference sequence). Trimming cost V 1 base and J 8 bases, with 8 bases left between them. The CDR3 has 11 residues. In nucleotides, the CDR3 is TGTGCCTGGAGTGGCACAGGGGAAGCTTTCTTT. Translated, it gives CAWSGTGEAFF.

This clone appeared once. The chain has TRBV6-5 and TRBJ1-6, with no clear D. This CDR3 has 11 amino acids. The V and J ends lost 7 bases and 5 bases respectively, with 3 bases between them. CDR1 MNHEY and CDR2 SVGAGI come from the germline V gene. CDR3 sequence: CASKDNSPLHF. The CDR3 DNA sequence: TGTGCCAGCAAAGATAATTCACCCCTCCACTTT.

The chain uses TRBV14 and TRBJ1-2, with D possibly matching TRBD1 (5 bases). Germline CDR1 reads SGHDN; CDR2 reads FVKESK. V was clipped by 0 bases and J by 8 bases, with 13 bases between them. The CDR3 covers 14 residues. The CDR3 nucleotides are TGTGCCAGCAGCCAAGAGGTGCAGGGTGGCGGCTACACCTTC. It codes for CASSQEVQGGGYTF. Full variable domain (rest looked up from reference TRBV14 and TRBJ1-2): EAGVTQFPSHSVIEKGQTVTLRCDPISGHDNLYWYRRVMGKEIKFLLHFVKESKQDESGMPNNRFLAERTGGTYSTLKVQPAELEDSGVYFCASSQEVQGGGYTFGSGTRLTVV.

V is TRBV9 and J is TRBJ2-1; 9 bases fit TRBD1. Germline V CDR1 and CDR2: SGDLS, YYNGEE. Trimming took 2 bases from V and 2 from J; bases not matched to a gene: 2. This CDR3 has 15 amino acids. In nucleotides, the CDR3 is TGTGCCAGCAGCGTCCGGGACAGGGCCTACAATGAGCAGTTCTTC. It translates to CASSVRDRAYNEQFF.

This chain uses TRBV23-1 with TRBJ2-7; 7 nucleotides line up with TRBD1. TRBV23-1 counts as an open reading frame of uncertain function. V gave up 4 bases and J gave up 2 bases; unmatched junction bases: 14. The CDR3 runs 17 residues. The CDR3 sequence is CASSLATGKGMAYEQYF. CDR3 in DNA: TGCGCCAGCAGTCTCGCGACAGGGAAGGGGATGGCCTACGAGCAGTACTTC.

As DNA, the CDR3 is TGTGCCAGTAGTACCTTTAGACAGGGGGTCGAGACCCAGTACTTC. Its translation is CASSTFRQGVETQYF. The chain links TRBV19 to TRBJ2-5, with 9 positions matching TRBD1. Germline lookup yields CDR1 LNHDA and CDR2 SQIVND (reference sequence). Trimming took 4 bases from V and 5 from J; bases not matched to a gene: 8. CDR3 length equals 15 residues.

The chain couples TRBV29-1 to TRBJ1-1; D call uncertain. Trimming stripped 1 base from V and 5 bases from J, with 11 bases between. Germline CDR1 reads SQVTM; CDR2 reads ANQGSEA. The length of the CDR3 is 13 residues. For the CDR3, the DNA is TGCAGCGTTGAAGCGGGAGGGTGGACTGAAGCTTTCTTT. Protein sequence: CSVEAGGWTEAFF.

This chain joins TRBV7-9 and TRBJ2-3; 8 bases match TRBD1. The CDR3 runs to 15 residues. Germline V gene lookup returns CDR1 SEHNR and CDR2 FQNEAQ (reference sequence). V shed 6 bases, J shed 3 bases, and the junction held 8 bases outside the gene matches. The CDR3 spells CASRWTGSLTDTQYF. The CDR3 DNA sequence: TGTGCCAGCAGGTGGACAGGGAGTTTAACAGATACGCAGTATTTT.

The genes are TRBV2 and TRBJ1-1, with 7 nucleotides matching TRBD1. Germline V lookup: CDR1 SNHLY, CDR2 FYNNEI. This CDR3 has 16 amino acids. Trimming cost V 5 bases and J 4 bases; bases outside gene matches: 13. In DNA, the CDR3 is TGTGCCAGCAGTTTTTTCGGCGTAGGGGGCGTCACTGAAGCTTTCTTT. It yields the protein CASSFFGVGGVTEAFF.

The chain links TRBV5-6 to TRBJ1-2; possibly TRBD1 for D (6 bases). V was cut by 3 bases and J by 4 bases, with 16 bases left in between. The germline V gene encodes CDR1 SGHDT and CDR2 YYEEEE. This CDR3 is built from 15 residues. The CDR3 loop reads CASSSRRGAAYGYTF. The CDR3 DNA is TGTGCCAGCAGCTCGAGACGGGGGGCTGCCTATGGCTACACCTTC.

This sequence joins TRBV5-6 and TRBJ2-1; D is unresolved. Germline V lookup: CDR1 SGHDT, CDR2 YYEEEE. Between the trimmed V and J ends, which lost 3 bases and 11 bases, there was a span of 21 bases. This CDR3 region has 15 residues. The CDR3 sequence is CASSSYTSPQVKQFF. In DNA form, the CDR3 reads TGTGCCAGCAGCTCCTATACCTCTCCCCAGGTGAAGCAGTTCTTC.

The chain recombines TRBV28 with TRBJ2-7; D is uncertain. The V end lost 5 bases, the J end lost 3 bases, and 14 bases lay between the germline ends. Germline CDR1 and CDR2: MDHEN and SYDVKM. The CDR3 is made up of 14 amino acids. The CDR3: CASSTSAQLYEQYF. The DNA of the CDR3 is TGTGCCAGCAGTACTTCCGCTCAGCTCTACGAGCAGTACTTC.

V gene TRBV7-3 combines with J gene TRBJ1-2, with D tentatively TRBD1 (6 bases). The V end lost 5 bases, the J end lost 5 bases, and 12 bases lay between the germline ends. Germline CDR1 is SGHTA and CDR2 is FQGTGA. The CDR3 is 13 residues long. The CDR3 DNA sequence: TGTGCCAGCAGCCCCTCGGGACAATATGGCTACACCTTC. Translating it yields CASSPSGQYGYTF. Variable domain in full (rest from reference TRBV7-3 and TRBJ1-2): GAGVSQTPSNKVTEKGKYVELRCDPISGHTALYWYRQSLGQGPEFLIYFQGTGAADDSGLPNDRFFAVRPEGSVSTLKIQRTERGDSAVYLCASSPSGQYGYTFGSGTRLTVV.

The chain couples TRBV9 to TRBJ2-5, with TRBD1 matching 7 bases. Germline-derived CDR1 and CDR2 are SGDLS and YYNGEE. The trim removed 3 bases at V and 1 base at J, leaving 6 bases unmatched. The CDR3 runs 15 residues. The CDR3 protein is CASSALGQTQETQYF. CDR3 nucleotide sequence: TGTGCCAGCAGCGCACTGGGACAGACCCAAGAGACCCAGTACTTC.

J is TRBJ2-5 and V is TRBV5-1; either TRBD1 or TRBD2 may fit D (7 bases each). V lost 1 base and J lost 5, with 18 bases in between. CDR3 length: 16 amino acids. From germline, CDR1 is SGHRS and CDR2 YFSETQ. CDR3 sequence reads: CASSLRGREPGETQYF. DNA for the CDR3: TGCGCCAGCAGCTTGAGGGGGCGGGAGCCCGGGGAGACCCAGTACTTC.

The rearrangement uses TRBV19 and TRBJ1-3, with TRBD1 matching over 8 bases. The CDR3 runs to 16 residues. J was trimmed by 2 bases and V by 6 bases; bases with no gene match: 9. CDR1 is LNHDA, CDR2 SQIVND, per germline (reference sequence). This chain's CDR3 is CASSREEDRAGNTIYF. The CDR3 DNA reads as TGTGCCAGTAGCCGCGAAGAGGACAGGGCTGGAAACACCATATATTTT.

The CDR3 region is CASRKTSGSRDNEQFF. DNA of the CDR3: TGTGCCAGCAGGAAGACTAGCGGGAGTAGGGACAATGAGCAGTTCTTC. The V and J genes are TRBV7-9 and TRBJ2-1; 12 bases agree with TRBD2. CDR3 size: 16 residues. CDR1 is SEHNR and CDR2 is FQNEAQ in the germline V gene (reference sequence). J was trimmed by 5 bases and V by 6 bases; bases with no gene match: 8.

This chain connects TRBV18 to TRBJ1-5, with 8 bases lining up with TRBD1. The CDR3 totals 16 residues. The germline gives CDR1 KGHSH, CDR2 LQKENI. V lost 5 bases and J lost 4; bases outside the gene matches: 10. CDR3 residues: CASSESNRGRNQPQHF. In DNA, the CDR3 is TGTGCCAGCTCAGAGAGCAACAGGGGGAGAAATCAGCCCCAGCATTTT.

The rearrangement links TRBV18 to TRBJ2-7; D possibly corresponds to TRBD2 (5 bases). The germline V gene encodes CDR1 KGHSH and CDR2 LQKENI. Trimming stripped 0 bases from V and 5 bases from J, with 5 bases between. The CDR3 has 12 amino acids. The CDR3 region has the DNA TGTGCCAGCTCACCACCCGGGAACGAGCAGTACTTC. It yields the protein CASSPPGNEQYF.

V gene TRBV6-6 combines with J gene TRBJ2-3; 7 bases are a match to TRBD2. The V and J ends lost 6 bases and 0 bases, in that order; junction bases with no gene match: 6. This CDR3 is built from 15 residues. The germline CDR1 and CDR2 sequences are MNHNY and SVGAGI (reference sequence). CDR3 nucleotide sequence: TGTGCCAGCAGCCCGCTAGCGGCTAGCACAGATACGCAGTATTTT. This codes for CASSPLAASTDTQYF.

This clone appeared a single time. CDR3 in DNA: TGCGCCAGCAGCCAAGAATGGGGACAGGGGTTCGATGAGCAGTTCTTC. Amino acid sequence: CASSQEWGQGFDEQFF. V is TRBV4-3 and J is TRBJ2-1, with 10 positions matching TRBD1. CDR1 is LGHNA and CDR2 is YSLEER in the germline V gene. The CDR3 is made up of 16 amino acids. V lost 0 bases to trimming and J lost 8 bases; unmatched junction nucleotides: 7.

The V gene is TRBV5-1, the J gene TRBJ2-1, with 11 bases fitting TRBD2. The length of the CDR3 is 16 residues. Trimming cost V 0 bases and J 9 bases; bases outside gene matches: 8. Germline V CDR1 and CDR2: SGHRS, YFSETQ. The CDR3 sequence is CASSLVGLAGGGEQFF. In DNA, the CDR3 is TGCGCCAGCAGCTTGGTAGGCCTAGCGGGGGGAGGTGAGCAGTTCTTC.

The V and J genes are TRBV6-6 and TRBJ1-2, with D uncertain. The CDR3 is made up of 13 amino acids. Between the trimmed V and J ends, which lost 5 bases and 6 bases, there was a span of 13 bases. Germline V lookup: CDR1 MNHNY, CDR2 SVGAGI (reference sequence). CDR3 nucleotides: TGTGCCAGCAGTCTACTGCGGGAAAATGGCTACACCTTC. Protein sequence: CASSLLRENGYTF.

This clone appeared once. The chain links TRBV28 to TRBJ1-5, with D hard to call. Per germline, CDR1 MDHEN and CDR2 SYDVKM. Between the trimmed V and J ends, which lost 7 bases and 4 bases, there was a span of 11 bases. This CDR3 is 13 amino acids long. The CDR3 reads CASILRANQPQHF. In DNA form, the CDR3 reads TGTGCCAGCATCCTACGGGCGAATCAGCCCCAGCATTTT. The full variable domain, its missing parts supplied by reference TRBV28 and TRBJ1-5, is DVKVTQSSRYLVKRTGEKVFLECVQDMDHENMFWYRQDPGLGLRLIYFSYDVKMKEKGDIPEGYSVSREKKERFSLILESASTNQTSMYLCASILRANQPQHFGDGTRLSIL.

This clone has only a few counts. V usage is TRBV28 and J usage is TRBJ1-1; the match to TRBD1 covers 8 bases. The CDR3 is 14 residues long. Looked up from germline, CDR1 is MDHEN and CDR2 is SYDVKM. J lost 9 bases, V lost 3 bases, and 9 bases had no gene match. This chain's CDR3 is CASSLRGRGRKAFF. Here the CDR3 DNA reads TGTGCCAGCAGTTTGAGGGGCAGGGGGCGAAAAGCTTTCTTT.

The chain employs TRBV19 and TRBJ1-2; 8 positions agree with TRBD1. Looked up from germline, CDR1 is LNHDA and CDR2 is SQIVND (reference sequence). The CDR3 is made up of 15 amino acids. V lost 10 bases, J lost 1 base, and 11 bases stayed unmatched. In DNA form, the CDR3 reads TGTGCCATTCGGAGGACAGGGCTACTTAACTATGGCTACACCTTC. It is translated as CAIRRTGLLNYGYTF.

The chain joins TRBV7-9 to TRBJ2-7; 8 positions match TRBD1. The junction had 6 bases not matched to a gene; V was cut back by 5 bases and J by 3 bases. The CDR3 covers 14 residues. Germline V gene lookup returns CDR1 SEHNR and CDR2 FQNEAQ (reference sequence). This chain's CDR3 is CASSPRDRGYEQYF. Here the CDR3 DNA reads TGTGCCAGCAGCCCCCGTGACAGGGGCTACGAGCAGTACTTC.

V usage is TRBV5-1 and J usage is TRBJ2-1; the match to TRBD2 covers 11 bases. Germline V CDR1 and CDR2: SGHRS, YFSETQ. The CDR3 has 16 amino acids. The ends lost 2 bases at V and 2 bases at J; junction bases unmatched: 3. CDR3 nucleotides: TGCGCCAGCAGCTTAATAGCGGGAGGGGCCTACAATGAGCAGTTCTTC. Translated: CASSLIAGGAYNEQFF.

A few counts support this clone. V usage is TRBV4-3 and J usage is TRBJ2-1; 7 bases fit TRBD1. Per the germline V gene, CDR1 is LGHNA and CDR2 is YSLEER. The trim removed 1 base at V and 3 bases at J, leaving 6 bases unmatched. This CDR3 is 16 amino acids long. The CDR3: CASSQGTGGSYNEQFF. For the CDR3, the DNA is TGCGCCAGCAGCCAAGGGACAGGAGGAAGCTACAATGAGCAGTTCTTC.

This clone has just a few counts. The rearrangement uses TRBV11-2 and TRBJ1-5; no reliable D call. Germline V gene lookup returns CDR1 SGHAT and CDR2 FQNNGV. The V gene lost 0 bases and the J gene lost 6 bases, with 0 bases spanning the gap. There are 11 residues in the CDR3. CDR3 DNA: TGTGCCAGCAGCTTAGATCAGCCCCAGCATTTT. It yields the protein CASSLDQPQHF.